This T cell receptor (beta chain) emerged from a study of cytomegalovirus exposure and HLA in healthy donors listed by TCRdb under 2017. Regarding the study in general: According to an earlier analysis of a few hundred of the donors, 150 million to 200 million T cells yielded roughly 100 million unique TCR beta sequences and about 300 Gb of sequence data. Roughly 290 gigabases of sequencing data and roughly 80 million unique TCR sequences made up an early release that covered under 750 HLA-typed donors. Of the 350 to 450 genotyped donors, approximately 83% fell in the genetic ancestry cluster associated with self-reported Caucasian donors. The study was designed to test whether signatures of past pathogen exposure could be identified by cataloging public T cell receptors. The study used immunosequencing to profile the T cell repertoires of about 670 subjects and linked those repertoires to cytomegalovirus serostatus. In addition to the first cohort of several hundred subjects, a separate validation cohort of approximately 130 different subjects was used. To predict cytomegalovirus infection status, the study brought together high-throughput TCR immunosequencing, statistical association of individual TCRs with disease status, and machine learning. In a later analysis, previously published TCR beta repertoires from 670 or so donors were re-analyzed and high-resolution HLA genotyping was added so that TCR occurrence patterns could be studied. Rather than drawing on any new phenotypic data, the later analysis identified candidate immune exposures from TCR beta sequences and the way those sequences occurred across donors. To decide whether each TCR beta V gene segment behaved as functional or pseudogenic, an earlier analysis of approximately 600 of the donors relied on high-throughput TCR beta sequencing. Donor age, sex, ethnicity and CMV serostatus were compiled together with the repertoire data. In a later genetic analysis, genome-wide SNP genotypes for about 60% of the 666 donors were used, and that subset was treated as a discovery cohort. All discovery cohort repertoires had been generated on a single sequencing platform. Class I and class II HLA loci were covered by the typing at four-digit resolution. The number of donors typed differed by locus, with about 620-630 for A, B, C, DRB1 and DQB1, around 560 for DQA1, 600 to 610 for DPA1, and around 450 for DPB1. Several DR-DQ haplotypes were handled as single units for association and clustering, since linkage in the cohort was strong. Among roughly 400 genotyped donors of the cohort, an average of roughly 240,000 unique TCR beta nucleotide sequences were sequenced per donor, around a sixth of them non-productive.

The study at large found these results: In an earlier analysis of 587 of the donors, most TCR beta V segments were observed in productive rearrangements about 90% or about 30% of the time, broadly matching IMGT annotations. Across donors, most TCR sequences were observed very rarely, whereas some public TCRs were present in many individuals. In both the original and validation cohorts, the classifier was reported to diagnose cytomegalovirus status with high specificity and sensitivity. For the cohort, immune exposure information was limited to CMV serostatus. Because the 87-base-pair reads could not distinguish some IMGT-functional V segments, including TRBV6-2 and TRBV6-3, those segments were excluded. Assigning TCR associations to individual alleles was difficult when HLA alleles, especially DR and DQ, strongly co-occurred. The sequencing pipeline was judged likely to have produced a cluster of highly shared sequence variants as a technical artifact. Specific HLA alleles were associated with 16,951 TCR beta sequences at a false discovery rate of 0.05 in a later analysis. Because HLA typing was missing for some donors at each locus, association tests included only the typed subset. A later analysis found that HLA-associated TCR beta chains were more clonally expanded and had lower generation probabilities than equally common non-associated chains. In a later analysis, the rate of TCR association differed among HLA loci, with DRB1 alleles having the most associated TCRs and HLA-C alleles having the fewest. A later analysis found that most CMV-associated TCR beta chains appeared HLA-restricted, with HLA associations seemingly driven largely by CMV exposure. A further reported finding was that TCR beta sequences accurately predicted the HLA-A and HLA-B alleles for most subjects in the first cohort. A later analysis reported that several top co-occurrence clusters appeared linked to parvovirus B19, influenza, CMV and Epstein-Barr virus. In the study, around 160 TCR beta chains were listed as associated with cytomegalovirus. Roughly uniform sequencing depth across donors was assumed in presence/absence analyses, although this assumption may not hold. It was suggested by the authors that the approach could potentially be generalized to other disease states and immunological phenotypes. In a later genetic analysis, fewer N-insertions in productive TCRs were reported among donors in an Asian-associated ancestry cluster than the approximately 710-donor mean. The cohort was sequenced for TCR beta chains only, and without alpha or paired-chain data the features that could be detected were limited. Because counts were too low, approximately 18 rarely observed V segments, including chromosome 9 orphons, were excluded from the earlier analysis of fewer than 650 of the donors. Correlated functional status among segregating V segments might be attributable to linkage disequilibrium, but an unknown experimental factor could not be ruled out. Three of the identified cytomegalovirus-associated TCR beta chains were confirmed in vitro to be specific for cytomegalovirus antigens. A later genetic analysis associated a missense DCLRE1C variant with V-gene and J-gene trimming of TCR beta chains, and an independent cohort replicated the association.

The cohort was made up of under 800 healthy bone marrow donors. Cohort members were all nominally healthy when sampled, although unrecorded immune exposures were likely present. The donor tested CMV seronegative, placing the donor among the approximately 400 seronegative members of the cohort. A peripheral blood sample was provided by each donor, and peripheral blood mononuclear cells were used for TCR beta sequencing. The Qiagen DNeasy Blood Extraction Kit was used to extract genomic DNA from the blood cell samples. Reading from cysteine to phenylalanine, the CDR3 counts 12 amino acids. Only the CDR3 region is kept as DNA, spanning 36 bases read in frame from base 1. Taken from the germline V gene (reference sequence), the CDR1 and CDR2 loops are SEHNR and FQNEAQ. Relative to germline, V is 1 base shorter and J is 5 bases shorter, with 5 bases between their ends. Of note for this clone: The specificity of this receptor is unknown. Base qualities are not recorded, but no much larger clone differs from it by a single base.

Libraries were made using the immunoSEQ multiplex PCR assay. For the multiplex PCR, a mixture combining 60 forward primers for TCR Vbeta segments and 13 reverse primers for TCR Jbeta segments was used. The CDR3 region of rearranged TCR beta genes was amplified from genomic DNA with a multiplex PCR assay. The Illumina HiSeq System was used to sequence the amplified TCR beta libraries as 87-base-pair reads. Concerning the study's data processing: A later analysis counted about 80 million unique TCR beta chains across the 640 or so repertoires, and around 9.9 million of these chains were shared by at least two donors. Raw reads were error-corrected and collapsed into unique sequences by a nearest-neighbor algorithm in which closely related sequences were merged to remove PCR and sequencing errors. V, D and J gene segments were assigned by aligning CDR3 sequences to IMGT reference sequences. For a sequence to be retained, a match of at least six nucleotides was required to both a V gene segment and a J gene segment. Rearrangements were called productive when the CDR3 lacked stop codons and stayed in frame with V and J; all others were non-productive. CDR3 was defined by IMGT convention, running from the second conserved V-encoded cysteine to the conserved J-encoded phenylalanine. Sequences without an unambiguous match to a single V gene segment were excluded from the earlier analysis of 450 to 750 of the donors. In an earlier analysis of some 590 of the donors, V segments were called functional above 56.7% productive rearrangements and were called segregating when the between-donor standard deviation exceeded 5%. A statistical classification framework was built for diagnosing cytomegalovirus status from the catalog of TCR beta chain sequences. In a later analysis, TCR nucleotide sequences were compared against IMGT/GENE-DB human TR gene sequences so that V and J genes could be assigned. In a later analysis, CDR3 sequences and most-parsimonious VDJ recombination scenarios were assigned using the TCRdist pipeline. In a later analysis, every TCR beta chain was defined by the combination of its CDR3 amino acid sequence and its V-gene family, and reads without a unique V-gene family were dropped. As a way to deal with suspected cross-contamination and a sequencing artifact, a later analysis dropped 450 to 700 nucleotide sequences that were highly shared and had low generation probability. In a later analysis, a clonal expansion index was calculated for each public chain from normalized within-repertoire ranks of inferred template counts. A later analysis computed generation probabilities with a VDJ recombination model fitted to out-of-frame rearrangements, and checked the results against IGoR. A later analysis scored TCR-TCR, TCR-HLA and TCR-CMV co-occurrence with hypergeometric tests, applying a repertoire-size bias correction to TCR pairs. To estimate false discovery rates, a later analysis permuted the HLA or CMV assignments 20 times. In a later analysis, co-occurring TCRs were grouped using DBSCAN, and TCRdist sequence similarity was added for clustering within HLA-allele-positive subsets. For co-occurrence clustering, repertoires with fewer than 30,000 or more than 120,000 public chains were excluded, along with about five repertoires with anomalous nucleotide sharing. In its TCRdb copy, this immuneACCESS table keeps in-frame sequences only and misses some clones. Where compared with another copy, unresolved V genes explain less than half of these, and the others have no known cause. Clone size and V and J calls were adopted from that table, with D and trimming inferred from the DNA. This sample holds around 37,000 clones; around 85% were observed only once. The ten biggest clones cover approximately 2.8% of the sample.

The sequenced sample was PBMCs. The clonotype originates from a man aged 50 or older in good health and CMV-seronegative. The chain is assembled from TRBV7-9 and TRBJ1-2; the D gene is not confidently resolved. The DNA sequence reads TGTGCCAGCAGCTTAGGGGCTTATGGCTACACCTTC. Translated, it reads CASSLGAYGYTF. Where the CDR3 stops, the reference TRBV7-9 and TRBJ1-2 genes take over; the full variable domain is DTGVSQNPRHKITKRGQNVTFRCDPISEHNRLYWYRQTLGQGPEFLTYFQNEAQLEKSRLLSDRFSAERPKGSFSTLEIQRTEQGDSAMYLCASSLGAYGYTFGSGTRLTVV.